Below are 16 T cell receptor beta chains sequenced from a single sample in a study of tumor-infiltrating lymphocytes in localized non-small cell lung cancer. The data were produced by immunoSEQ multiplex PCR, yet TCRdb's version contains in-frame clones alone and is incomplete. The sample has about 16,000 clones, 60% to 85% seen once. The sequencing sample was made of lung tumor tissue. The receptors stem from a human donor with non-small cell lung cancer.

Only a few counts were recorded for this clone. The rearrangement joins TRBV9 to TRBJ2-7; TRBD1 or TRBD2 may be the D gene (5 bases each). Trimming cost V 0 bases and J 7 bases, with 11 bases left between them. This CDR3 spans 13 amino acids. The V gene's germline CDR1 is SGDLS and CDR2 YYNGEE. CDR3 sequence (DNA): TGTGCCAGCAGCGTAGGGGGGACGGGGGAGCAGTACTTC. Amino acids: CASSVGGTGEQYF.

The chain is built from TRBV27 and TRBJ2-1, with TRBD2 identical over 16 bases. The CDR3 is 17 residues long. The V and J ends lost 5 bases and 9 bases, in that order; junction bases with no gene match: 10. Germline V lookup: CDR1 MNHEY, CDR2 SMNVEV (reference sequence). CDR3 sequence reads: CASSNTGLAGGEGEQFF. CDR3 nucleotide sequence: TGTGCCAGCAGTAACACGGGACTAGCGGGGGGGGAGGGTGAGCAGTTCTTC.

The gene calls are TRBV25-1 and TRBJ1-2; TRBD1 matches at 8 bases. There are 15 residues in the CDR3. Unmatched junction bases numbered 9, after V lost 1 base and J lost 8 bases. Germline CDR1 and CDR2: MGHDK and SYGVNS. CDR3 protein: CASSELGQGMEGYTF. CDR3 DNA sequence: TGTGCCAGCAGTGAATTAGGACAGGGTATGGAGGGCTACACCTTC.

V is TRBV5-1 and J is TRBJ2-7; 8 bases map to TRBD1. V lost 5 bases and J lost 6; bases outside the gene matches: 7. This CDR3 region has 13 residues. Germline CDR1 and CDR2: SGHRS and YFSETQ. CDR3 nucleotide sequence: TGCGCCAGCAGAAACAGGGGGAGGCTCGAGCAGTACTTC. It encodes CASRNRGRLEQYF.

The CDR3: CSVEVGKGSRGAPNYGYTF. The DNA for the CDR3 is TGCAGCGTTGAAGTTGGGAAAGGCTCCCGGGGAGCTCCTAACTATGGCTACACCTTC. The chain combines TRBV29-1 with TRBJ1-2; D uncertain. This CDR3 has 19 residues. Deletions cut 1 base from V and 0 bases from J, with 24 bases between. Germline V CDR1 and CDR2: SQVTM, ANQGSEA.

V and J are TRBV27 and TRBJ2-7, with TRBD2 identical over 9 bases. This CDR3 comprises 17 residues. Per germline, CDR1 MNHEY and CDR2 SMNVEV (reference sequence). The V and J ends lost 6 bases and 6 bases, in that order; junction bases with no gene match: 18. This chain's CDR3 is CASSPLAGPLNPLEQYF. The DNA for the CDR3 is TGTGCCAGCAGCCCCCTAGCGGGACCTCTAAATCCCCTCGAGCAGTACTTC.

CDR3 region: CASSRGGTEAFF. CDR3 sequence (DNA): TGTGCCAGCAGCCGGGGAGGGACTGAAGCTTTCTTT. The genes are TRBV5-4 and TRBJ1-1; D is unclear. The V end lost 4 bases, the J end lost 5 bases, and 9 bases lay between the germline ends. Germline V CDR1 and CDR2: SGHNT, YYREEE (reference sequence). CDR3 length: 12 amino acids.

The chain carries TRBV4-1 and TRBJ1-1; D gene unclear. The CDR3 is made up of 13 amino acids. Germline CDR1 and CDR2: MGHRA and YSYEKL. V dropped 0 bases and J dropped 11 bases, with 13 bases sitting between them. Written as DNA, the CDR3 is TGCGCCAGCAGCCAAGAGACGGCGAGAAGGGCTTTCTTT. Residues: CASSQETARRAFF.

V and J are TRBV25-1 and TRBJ2-5; D may be TRBD1 (5 bases). The germline V gene encodes CDR1 MGHDK and CDR2 SYGVNS. Between the trimmed V and J ends, which lost 7 bases and 2 bases, there was a span of 14 bases. This CDR3 has 14 amino acids. The CDR3 region is CASIPPTAQETQYF. CDR3 bases: TGTGCCAGCATCCCCCCGACAGCACAAGAGACCCAGTACTTC. The full variable domain, in which reference TRBV25-1 and TRBJ2-5 provide the parts outside the CDR3, is EADIYQTPRYLVIGTGKKITLECSQTMGHDKMYWYQQDPGMELHLIHYSYGVNSTEKGDLSSESTVSRIRTEHFPLTLESARPSHTSQYLCASIPPTAQETQYFGPGTRLLVL.

This chain links TRBV7-9 with TRBJ2-3; no reliable D call. Per the germline V gene, CDR1 is SEHNR and CDR2 is FQNEAQ (reference sequence). V lost 5 bases to trimming and J lost 2 bases, with 11 bases between them. The CDR3 runs 14 residues. The CDR3 here is CASSPTTFTDTQYF. The CDR3 DNA reads TGTGCCAGCAGCCCAACCACCTTCACAGATACGCAGTATTTT.

The J gene is TRBJ1-1, the V gene TRBV13; D perhaps matches TRBD1 (6 bases). The CDR3 spans 15 residues. V shed 4 bases and J shed 2 bases, with 14 bases lying between them. Germline V gene sequence: CDR1 PRHDT, CDR2 FYEKMQ (reference sequence). CDR3 sequence: CASSSTGAINTEAFF. The CDR3, as DNA: TGTGCCAGCAGCTCCACGGGGGCGATTAACACTGAAGCTTTCTTT.

This clone occurred once. Other DNA sequences in the sample encode the same CDR3. The J gene is TRBJ2-2, the V gene TRBV18, with D unclear. The germline V and J ends were trimmed by 2 bases and 3 bases, with 1 base remaining between them. Germline-derived CDR1 and CDR2 are KGHSH and LQKENI. The CDR3 runs 12 residues. The CDR3 nucleotides are TGTGCCAGCTCACCAGACACCGGGGAGCTGTTTTTT. This gives the protein CASSPDTGELFF.

The chain has TRBV30 and TRBJ2-3, with 10 bases identical to TRBD2. This CDR3 comprises 14 residues. The germline V gene has CDR1 GTSNPN and CDR2 SVGIG (reference sequence). Trimming at V came to 6 bases and at J to 5 bases, leaving 8 bases not matched to a gene. In DNA, the CDR3 is TGTGCCTGTGACCTAGCGGGAGTAGTAGATACGCAGTATTTT. Protein product: CACDLAGVVDTQYF.

By proportion, this clone is medium-sized. The chain combines TRBV7-3 with TRBJ2-5, with D possibly being TRBD1 or TRBD2 (5 bases each). The CDR3 contains 13 residues. V lost 5 bases and J lost 4, with 11 bases in between. Germline-derived CDR1 and CDR2 are SGHTA and FQGTGA. The CDR3 is CASSPGPRETQYF. The CDR3 DNA follows: TGTGCCAGCAGCCCGGGACCCAGAGAGACCCAGTACTTC.

This clone was seen once. The chain has TRBV18 and TRBJ2-6; no reliable D call. V lost 3 bases and J lost 0, with 12 bases in between. CDR1 and CDR2 (germline): KGHSH, LQKENI. This CDR3 has 17 amino acids. In nucleotides, the CDR3 is TGTGCCAGCTCACCCTCCACTATCCTCTCTGGGGCCAACGTCCTGACTTTC. Translating gives CASSPSTILSGANVLTF.

The chain joins TRBV30 to TRBJ2-1, with D perhaps matching TRBD2 (5 bases). Trimming took off 2 bases at V and 7 bases at J, with 9 bases between the two ends. Germline V gene data show CDR1 as GTSNPN and CDR2 as SVGIG (reference sequence). This CDR3 has 12 amino acids. The CDR3 loop is CAWSLSGNEQFF. The CDR3, as DNA: TGTGCCTGGAGTTTAAGCGGTAATGAGCAGTTCTTC.